A single T cell receptor (beta chain) is shown here with its context. Its antigen is undetermined. The data are from a study of response to subunit inactivated influenza vaccine. Study-wide results and limits: Authors suggested each seasonal influenza vaccination recruits few new T cells.

CDR3 size: 12 residues. The germline V gene encodes CDR1 DFQATT and CDR2 SNEGSKA (reference sequence). The V and J ends lost 0 bases and 3 bases respectively, with 6 bases between them. TCRdb fed the RT-PCR reads into MiXCR, producing one record per CDR3 protein. The sample comprises approximately 300,000 distinct CDR3 sequences, approximately 20% of which are singletons, and approximately 10% rests with the top ten. The V call is TRBV20-1, the J call TRBJ2-7, with a weak D call TRBD1 (5 bases). The sequence was obtained from a man aged 50 to 69 who received an inactivated influenza vaccine. Material: PBMCs from blood, obtained less than 22 months after vaccination. The CDR3 bases are TGCAGTGCTAGAGATGACAGCTACGAGCAGTACTTC. This sequence encodes CSARDDSYEQYF.